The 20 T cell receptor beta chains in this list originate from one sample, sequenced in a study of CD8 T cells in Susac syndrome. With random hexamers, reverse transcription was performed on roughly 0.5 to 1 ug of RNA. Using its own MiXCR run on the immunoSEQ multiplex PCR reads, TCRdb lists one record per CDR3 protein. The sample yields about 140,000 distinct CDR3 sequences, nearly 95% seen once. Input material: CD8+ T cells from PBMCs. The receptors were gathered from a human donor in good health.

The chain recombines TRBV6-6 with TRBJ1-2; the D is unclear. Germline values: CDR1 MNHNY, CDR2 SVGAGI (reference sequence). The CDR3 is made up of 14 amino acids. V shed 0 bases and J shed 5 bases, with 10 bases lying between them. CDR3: CASSYSNIDYGYTF. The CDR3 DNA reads TGTGCCAGCAGTTACTCGAATATAGATTATGGCTACACCTTC.

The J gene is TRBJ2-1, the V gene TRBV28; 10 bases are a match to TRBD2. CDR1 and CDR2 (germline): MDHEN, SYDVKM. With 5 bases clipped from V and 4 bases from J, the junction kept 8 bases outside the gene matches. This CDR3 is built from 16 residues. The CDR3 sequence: CASSPSGLAPYNEQFF. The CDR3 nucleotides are TGTGCCAGCAGTCCGTCGGGACTAGCGCCTTACAATGAGCAGTTCTTC.

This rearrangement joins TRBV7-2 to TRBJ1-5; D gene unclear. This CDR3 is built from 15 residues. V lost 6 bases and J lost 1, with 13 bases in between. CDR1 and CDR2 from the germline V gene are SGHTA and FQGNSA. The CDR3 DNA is TGTGCCAGCAGGCGAACTCCAGGCAGCAATCAGCCCCAGCATTTT. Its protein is CASRRTPGSNQPQHF.

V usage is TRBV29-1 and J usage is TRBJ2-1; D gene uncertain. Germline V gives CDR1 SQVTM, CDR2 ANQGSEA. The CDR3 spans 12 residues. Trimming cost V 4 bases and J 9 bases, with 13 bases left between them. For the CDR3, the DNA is TGCAGCGTTGGTTTGGTAGCCGGTGAGCAGTTCTTC. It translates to CSVGLVAGEQFF.

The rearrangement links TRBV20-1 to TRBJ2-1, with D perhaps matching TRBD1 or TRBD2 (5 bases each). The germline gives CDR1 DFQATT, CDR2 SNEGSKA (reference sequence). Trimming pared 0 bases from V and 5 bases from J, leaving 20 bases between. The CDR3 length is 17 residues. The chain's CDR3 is CSARDGEWGRFDNEQFF. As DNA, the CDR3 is TGCAGTGCTAGAGATGGTGAATGGGGGAGATTCGACAATGAGCAGTTCTTC.

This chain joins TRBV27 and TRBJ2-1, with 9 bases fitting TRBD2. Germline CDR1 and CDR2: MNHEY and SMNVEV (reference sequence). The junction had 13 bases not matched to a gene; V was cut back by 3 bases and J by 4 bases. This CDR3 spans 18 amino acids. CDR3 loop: CASSFYVGGGRGYNEQFF. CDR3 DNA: TGTGCCAGCAGTTTCTACGTCGGGGGCGGGAGGGGTTACAATGAGCAGTTCTTC.

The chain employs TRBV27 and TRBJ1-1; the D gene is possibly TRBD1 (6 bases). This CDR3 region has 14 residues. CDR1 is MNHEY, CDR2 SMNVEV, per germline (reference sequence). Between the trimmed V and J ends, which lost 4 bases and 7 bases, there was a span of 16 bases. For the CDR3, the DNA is TGTGCCAGCAGTTCGGAGACAGGTTTAATTGAAGCTTTCTTT. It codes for CASSSETGLIEAFF.

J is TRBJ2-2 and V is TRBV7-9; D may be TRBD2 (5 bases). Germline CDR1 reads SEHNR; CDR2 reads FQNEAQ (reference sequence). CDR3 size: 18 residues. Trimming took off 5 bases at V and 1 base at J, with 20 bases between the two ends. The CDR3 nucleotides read TGTGCCAGCAGCGCCACTATTATGAGGGCCCAGAACACCGGGGAGCTGTTTTTT. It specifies CASSATIMRAQNTGELFF.

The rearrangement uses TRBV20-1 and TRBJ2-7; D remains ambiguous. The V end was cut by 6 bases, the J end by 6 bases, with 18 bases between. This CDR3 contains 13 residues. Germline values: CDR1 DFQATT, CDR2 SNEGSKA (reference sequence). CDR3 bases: TGCAGTGCCAGTCGTATAAAGGAGCTCGAGCAGTACTTC. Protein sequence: CSASRIKELEQYF.

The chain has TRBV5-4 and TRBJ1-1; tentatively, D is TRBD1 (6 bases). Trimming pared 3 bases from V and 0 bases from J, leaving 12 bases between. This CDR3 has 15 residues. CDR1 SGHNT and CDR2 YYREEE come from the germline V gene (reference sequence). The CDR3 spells CASSWTGAMNTEAFF. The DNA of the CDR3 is TGTGCCAGCAGCTGGACGGGGGCCATGAACACTGAAGCTTTCTTT.

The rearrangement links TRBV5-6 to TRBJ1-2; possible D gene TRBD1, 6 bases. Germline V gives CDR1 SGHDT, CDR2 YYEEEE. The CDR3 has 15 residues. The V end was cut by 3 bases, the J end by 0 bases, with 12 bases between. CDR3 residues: CASSWGPGSNYGYTF. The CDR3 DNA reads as TGTGCCAGCAGCTGGGGGCCCGGATCTAACTATGGCTACACCTTC.

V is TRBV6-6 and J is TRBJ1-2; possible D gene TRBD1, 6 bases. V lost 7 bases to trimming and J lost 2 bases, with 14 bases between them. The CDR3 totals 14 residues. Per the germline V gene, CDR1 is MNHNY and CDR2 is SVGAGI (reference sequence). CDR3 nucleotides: TGTGCCAGCACCAACCGGGACAAAAACTATGGCTACACCTTC. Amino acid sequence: CASTNRDKNYGYTF.

The CDR3 sequence is CASSLGPTEAFF. CDR3 nucleotides: TGTGCCAGTAGTCTCGGGCCGACTGAAGCTTTCTTT. V usage is TRBV19 and J usage is TRBJ1-1, with D uncertain. The V end was cut by 5 bases, the J end by 5 bases, with 9 bases between. Germline CDR1 reads LNHDA; CDR2 reads SQIVND (reference sequence). CDR3 length: 12 residues. Using reference TRBV19 and TRBJ1-1 for the parts outside the CDR3, the full variable domain is DGGITQSPKYLFRKEGQNVTLSCEQNLNHDAMYWYRQDPGQGLRLIYYSQIVNDFQKGDIAEGYSVSREKKESFPLTVTSAQKNPTAFYLCASSLGPTEAFFGQGTRLTVV.

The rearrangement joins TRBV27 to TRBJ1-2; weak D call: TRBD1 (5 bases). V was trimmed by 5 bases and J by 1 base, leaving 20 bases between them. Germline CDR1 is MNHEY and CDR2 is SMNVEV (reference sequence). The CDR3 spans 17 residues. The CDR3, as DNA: TGTGCCAGCAGTCCCTCCGCGGGGGGTTTCGGTAACTATGGCTACACCTTC. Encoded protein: CASSPSAGGFGNYGYTF.

CDR3 coding DNA: TGTGCCAGCAGTTTAGGGCCTTCCTCTAGCACAGATACGCAGTATTTT. This gives the protein CASSLGPSSSTDTQYF. This sequence joins TRBV27 and TRBJ2-3, with unresolved D. The CDR3 spans 16 residues. Trimming stripped 2 bases from V and 0 bases from J, with 12 bases between. Per germline, CDR1 MNHEY and CDR2 SMNVEV (reference sequence).

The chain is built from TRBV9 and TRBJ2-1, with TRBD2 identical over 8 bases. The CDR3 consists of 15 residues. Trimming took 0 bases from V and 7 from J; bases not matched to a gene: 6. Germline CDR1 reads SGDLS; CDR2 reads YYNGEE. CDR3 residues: CASSVVREGRNEQFF. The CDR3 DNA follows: TGTGCCAGCAGCGTAGTTCGGGAGGGGAGGAATGAGCAGTTCTTC.

The DNA of the CDR3 is TGTGCCAGCAGCCCAGAGACGAACTATGGCTACACCTTC. It is translated as CASSPETNYGYTF. The rearrangement uses TRBV9 and TRBJ1-2, with no clear D. This CDR3 contains 13 residues. Trimming left V 4 bases short and J 2 bases short, with 9 bases between. The germline V gene encodes CDR1 SGDLS and CDR2 YYNGEE.

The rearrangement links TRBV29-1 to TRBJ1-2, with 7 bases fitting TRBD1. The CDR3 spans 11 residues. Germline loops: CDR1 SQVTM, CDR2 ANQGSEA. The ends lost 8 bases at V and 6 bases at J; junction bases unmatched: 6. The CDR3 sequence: CSLNRGHGYTF. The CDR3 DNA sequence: TGCAGCTTAAACAGGGGCCATGGCTACACCTTC.

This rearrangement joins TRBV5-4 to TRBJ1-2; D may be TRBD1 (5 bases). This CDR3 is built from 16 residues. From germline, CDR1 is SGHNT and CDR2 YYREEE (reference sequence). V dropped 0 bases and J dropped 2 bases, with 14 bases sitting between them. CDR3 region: CASSLERDLPNYGYTF. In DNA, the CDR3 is TGTGCCAGCAGCTTGGAGCGGGACCTCCCAAACTATGGCTACACCTTC.

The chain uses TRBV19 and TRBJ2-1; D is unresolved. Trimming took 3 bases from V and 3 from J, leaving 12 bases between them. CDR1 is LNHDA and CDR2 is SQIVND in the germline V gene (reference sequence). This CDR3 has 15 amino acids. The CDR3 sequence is CASSITGASYNEQFF. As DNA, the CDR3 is TGTGCCAGTAGTATTACGGGCGCCAGCTACAATGAGCAGTTCTTC.